These 12 T cell receptor beta chains were all obtained from the same sample, sequenced in a study of blood T cell repertoires in COVID-19. The assay was immunoSEQ multiplex PCR, and TCRdb's table has in-frame clones only and misses some. The table has under 350,000 clones, about 86% seen once. Sequenced sample: PBMCs or T cells enriched from blood (not recorded which). The receptors originated from a woman aged 40 to 50 with acute COVID-19.

The chain carries TRBV21-1 and TRBJ1-5. TRBV21-1 is given as a pseudogene. The CDR3 is 14 residues long. The CDR3 sequence: CASSFRGWNQPQHF. The CDR3 coding sequence is TGTGCCAGCAGCTTTCGGGGGTGGAATCAGCCCCAGCATTTT.

This chain joins TRBV5-1 and TRBJ2-1, with 11 bases aligning to TRBD2. The length of the CDR3 is 15 residues. The V and J ends lost 4 bases and 4 bases, in that order; junction bases with no gene match: 4. In germline, CDR1 is SGHRS, CDR2 YFSETQ. This chain's CDR3 is CASSVRLAGYNEQFF. CDR3 nucleotides: TGCGCCAGCAGCGTGCGACTAGCGGGATACAATGAGCAGTTCTTC.

This sequence joins TRBV3-1 (or the pseudogene TRBV3-2) and TRBJ1-5; maybe TRBD1 (6 bases). Looked up from germline, CDR1 is LGHDT and CDR2 is YNNKEL (reference sequence). The CDR3 length is 15 residues. The ends were cut back, 6 bases at V and 3 bases at J, with 15 bases in the middle. CDR3: CASSSQGGHNQPQHF. CDR3 bases: TGTGCCAGCAGTTCACAGGGAGGGCACAATCAGCCCCAGCATTTT.

The genes are TRBV29-1 and TRBJ2-7; maybe TRBD2 (5 bases). This CDR3 region has 11 residues. Trimming left V 3 bases short and J 4 bases short, with 7 bases between. Germline values: CDR1 SQVTM, CDR2 ANQGSEA. For the CDR3, the DNA is TGCAGCGTTGAGAGGGAATACGAGCAGTACTTC. Residues: CSVEREYEQYF.

The chain joins TRBV7-9 to TRBJ2-1, with 10 positions matching TRBD2. There are 16 residues in the CDR3. After removal of 4 bases from V and 7 bases from J, the junction contained 10 bases not matched to a gene. The germline V gene encodes CDR1 SEHNR and CDR2 FQNEAQ (reference sequence). Written as DNA, the CDR3 is TGTGCCAGCAGCTCCTCACTAGCGGGGAAAGGAAATGAGCAGTTCTTC. This sequence encodes CASSSSLAGKGNEQFF. The complete variable domain, with remaining parts taken from reference TRBV7-9 and TRBJ2-1, reads DTGVSQNPRHKITKRGQNVTFRCDPISEHNRLYWYRQTLGQGPEFLTYFQNEAQLEKSRLLSDRFSAERPKGSFSTLEIQRTEQGDSAMYLCASSSSLAGKGNEQFFGPGTRLTVL.

The rearrangement links TRBV5-1 to TRBJ2-2, with 10 bases that match TRBD2. The V segment lost 6 bases and the J segment 8 bases; nucleotides outside the gene matches: 10. The CDR3 covers 15 residues. The germline V gene encodes CDR1 SGHRS and CDR2 YFSETQ. The CDR3 spells CASIGLAGAWGELFF. The CDR3 nucleotides read TGCGCCAGCATCGGGCTAGCGGGAGCATGGGGGGAGCTGTTTTTT.

V is TRBV5-8 and J is TRBJ2-1; maybe TRBD2 (6 bases). The germline V gene has CDR1 SGHTS and CDR2 YDEGEE. Trimming removed 8 bases at V and 7 bases at J, with 19 bases between. The CDR3 is made up of 14 amino acids. The CDR3 nucleotides read TGTGCCAGACCATCCCGGGGGAAGAGGAATGAGCAGTTCTTC. This encodes CARPSRGKRNEQFF.

The V gene is TRBV14, the J gene TRBJ1-3, with 9 bases matching TRBD1. Germline V lookup: CDR1 SGHDN, CDR2 FVKESK. V was clipped by 5 bases and J by 2 bases; unmatched bases: 1. The length of the CDR3 is 14 residues. The CDR3 nucleotides are TGTGCCAGCAGCAGACAGGGGGCTGGAAACACCATATATTTT. It yields the protein CASSRQGAGNTIYF.

The chain employs TRBV7-9 and TRBJ1-3; no firm D call. This CDR3 contains 16 residues. V was clipped by 5 bases and J by 0 bases, with 14 bases between them. The germline V gene has CDR1 SEHNR and CDR2 FQNEAQ (reference sequence). The CDR3 protein is CASSPLRKASGNTIYF. The DNA of the CDR3 is TGTGCCAGCAGCCCCCTGCGGAAGGCCTCTGGAAACACCATATATTTT.

The CDR3 region is CASSNRDRVVAEQFF. The CDR3 region has the DNA TGTGCCAGCAGCAACCGGGACAGGGTCGTAGCTGAGCAGTTCTTC. The genes are TRBV7-9 and TRBJ2-1; 9 bases match TRBD1. Germline CDR1 SEHNR, CDR2 FQNEAQ (reference sequence). V dropped 5 bases and J dropped 9; count of bases not matched to a gene: 11. This CDR3 is built from 15 residues.

Concerning this clone: Compared with germline, one end of the junction differs, possibly owing to a read error. V gene TRBV2 combines with J gene TRBJ2-5, with D perhaps matching TRBD2 (5 bases). Germline values: CDR1 SNHLY, CDR2 FYNNEI. The CDR3 sequence is 14 residues long. CDR3 bases: TGTGCCAGAAGTGAACAAGCAGCGGAAGAGACCCAGTACTTC. This encodes CARSEQAAEETQYF.

This chain links TRBV7-8 with TRBJ1-5, with D possibly TRBD1 on 5 matching bases. Germline values: CDR1 SGHVS, CDR2 FQNEAQ. The CDR3 totals 15 residues. V lost 1 base, J lost 3 bases, and 10 bases lay in between. The DNA for the CDR3 is TGTGCCAGCAGCTTAGGGGGCGTGGACAATCAGCCCCAGCATTTT. This translates into CASSLGGVDNQPQHF.